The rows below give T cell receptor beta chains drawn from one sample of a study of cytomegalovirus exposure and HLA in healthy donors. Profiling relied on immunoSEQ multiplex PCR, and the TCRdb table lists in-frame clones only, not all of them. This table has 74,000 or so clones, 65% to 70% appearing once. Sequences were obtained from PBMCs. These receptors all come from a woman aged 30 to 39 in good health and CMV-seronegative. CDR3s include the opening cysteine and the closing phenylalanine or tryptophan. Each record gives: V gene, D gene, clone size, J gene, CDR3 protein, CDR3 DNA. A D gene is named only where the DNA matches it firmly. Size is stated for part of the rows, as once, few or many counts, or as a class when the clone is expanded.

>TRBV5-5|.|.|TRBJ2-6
CASSLDGSGANVLTF
TGTGCCAGCAGCTTGGACGGGTCTGGGGCCAACGTCCTGACTTTC
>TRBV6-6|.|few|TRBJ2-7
CASSSARPYEQYF
TGTGCCAGCAGTTCCGCCAGGCCCTACGAGCAGTACTTC
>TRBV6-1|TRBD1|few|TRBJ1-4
CASSATQGSNEKLFF
TGTGCCAGCAGTGCTACACAGGGGAGTAATGAAAAACTGTTTTTT
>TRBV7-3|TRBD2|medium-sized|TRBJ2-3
CASSSRGASGERTDTQYF
TGTGCCAGCAGCTCGCGTGGTGCTAGCGGGGAACGCACAGATACGCAGTATTTT
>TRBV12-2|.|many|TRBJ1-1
CASRTTGRGTEAFF
TGTGCAAGTCGCACCACAGGGAGGGGGACTGAAGCTTTCTTT
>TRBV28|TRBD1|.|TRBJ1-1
CASSPETGIATEAFF
TGTGCCAGCAGTCCCGAGACAGGGATCGCCACTGAAGCTTTCTTT
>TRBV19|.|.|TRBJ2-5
CASSIERGETQYF
TGTGCCAGTAGTATAGAGAGAGGGGAGACCCAGTACTTC
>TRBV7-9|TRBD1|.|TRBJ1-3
CASSIQGGSRSGNTIYF
TGTGCCAGCAGTATACAGGGGGGTTCTCGCTCTGGAAACACCATATATTTT
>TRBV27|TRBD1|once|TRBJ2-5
CASSTGTVNWETQYF
TGTGCCAGCAGTACAGGGACAGTTAATTGGGAGACCCAGTACTTC
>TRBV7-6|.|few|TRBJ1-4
CASSLDFGQKLFF
TGTGCCAGCAGCTTAGACTTTGGTCAAAAACTGTTTTTT
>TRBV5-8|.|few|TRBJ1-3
CASSYYLGVSGNTIYF
TGTGCCAGCAGCTATTACCTCGGGGTCTCTGGAAACACCATATATTTT
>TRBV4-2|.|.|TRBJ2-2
CASSRPHGGPSTGELFF
TGTGCCAGCAGCCGCCCCCACGGGGGACCGAGCACCGGGGAGCTGTTTTTT
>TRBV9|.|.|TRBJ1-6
CASSVSDSPLHF
TGTGCCAGCAGCGTCAGCGATTCACCCCTCCACTTT
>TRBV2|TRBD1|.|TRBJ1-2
CASSDLGTGRGYTF
TGTGCCAGCAGTGACTTAGGGACAGGGCGCGGCTACACCTTC
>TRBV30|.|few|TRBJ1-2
CAWSTPDREWNGYTF
TGTGCCTGGAGCACCCCAGATAGGGAGTGGAATGGCTACACCTTC
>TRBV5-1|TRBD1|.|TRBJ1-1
CASSDRDSSMNTEAFF
TGCGCCAGCAGCGACCGGGACAGCAGTATGAACACTGAAGCTTTCTTT
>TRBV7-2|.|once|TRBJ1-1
CASSSPQGIIAEAFF
TGTGCCAGCAGCTCCCCCCAGGGGATTATCGCTGAAGCTTTCTTT
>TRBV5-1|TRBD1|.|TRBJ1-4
CASSLGQGGEKLFF
TGCGCCAGCAGCTTGGGACAGGGGGGAGAAAAACTGTTTTTT
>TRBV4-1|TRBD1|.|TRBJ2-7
CASSQVGTGTNEQYF
TGCGCCAGCAGCCAAGTTGGGACAGGGACAAACGAGCAGTACTTC
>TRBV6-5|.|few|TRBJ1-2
CASSYAPDYGYTF
TGTGCCAGCAGTTACGCTCCAGACTATGGCTACACCTTC
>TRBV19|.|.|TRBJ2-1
CASSILTGKANEQFF
TGTGCCAGTAGTATATTAACAGGTAAAGCGAATGAGCAGTTCTTC
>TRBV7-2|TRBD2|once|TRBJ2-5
CASRETGTTQETQYF
TGTGCCAGCAGAGAGACCGGGACTACCCAAGAGACCCAGTACTTC
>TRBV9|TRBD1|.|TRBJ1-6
CASSLRDRGSPLHF
TGTGCCAGCAGCCTCAGGGACAGGGGTTCACCCCTCCACTTT
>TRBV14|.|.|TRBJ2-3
CASSQSTIGGTQYF
TGTGCCAGCAGCCAATCGACAATCGGTGGTACGCAGTATTTT
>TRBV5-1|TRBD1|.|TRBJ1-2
CASSPGQGIAYGYTF
TGCGCCAGCAGCCCGGGACAGGGTATAGCCTATGGCTACACCTTC
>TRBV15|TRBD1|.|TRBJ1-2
CATRVAGTGGDGYTF
TGTGCCACCAGAGTAGCCGGGACAGGGGGCGATGGCTACACCTTC
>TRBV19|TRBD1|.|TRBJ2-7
CASSILTGSSYEQYF
TGTGCCAGTAGTATTTTGACAGGGTCCTCCTACGAGCAGTACTTC
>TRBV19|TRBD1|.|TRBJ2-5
CASTRGQGNFQETQYF
TGTGCCAGTACCAGAGGACAGGGAAACTTCCAAGAGACCCAGTACTTC
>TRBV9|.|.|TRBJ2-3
CASSALGGGGTDAQYF
TGTGCCAGTAGCGCCCTGGGGGGGGGCGGCACAGATGCGCAGTATTTT
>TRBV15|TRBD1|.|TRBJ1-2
CATSNPGQRYGYTF
TGTGCCACCAGCAATCCGGGACAGCGCTATGGCTACACCTTC
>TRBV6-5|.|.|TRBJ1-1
CASPRPGNTEAFF
TGTGCCAGCCCAAGGCCGGGGAACACTGAAGCTTTCTTT